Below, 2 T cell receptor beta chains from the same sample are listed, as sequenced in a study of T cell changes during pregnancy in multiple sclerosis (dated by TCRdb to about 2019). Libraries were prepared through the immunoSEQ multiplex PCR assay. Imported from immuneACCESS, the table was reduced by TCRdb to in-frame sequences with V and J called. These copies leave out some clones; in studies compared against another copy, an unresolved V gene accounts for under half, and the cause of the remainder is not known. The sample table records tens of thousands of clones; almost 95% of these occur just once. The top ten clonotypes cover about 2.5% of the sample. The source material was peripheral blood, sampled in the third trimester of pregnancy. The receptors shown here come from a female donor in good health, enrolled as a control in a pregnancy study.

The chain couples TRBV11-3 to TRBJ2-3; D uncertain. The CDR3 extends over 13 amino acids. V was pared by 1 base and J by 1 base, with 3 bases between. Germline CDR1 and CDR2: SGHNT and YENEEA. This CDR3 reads CASSLAGTDTQYF. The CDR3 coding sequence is TGTGCCAGCAGCTTAGCCGGCACAGATACGCAGTATTTT.

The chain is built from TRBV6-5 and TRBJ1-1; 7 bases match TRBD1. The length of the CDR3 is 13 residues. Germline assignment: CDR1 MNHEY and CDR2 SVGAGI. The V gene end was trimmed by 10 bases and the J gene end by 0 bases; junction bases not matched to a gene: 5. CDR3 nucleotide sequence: TGTGCCACCACGACAGGGCTGAACACTGAAGCTTTCTTT. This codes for CATTTGLNTEAFF.